Listed here are 27 T cell receptor beta chains from one sample, sequenced in a study of identical twins. TCRdb re-derived calls from the 5' RACE reads in MiXCR, one entry per CDR3 protein. Here the sample spans a few hundred thousand distinct CDR3 sequences, 9% to 15% being singletons. In addition, the sample was reused for a study of yellow fever vaccine responses in identical twins.

The material sequenced was CD8+ T cells sorted from blood. Receptors were obtained from a woman under 30 in good health.

This clonotype occurred a few times. The chain combines TRBV4-2 with TRBJ2-1; 11 bases fit TRBD2. Germline V lookup: CDR1 LGHNA, CDR2 YNFKEQ. Trimming cost V 3 bases and J 8 bases; bases outside gene matches: 3. CDR3 length: 14 amino acids. The DNA for the CDR3 is TGTGCCAGCAGCCACCCGGGACTAGCGGATGAGCAGTTCTTC. It encodes CASSHPGLADEQFF.

This clonotype has a handful of counts. This sequence joins TRBV5-1 and TRBJ1-1; 10 nucleotides align to TRBD1. Trimming removed 2 bases from V and 3 bases from J; junction bases left unmatched: 7. Germline lookup yields CDR1 SGHRS and CDR2 YFSETQ. The length of the CDR3 is 16 residues. This CDR3 is CASSFPTGGADTEAFF. Here the CDR3 DNA reads TGCGCCAGCAGCTTCCCGACAGGGGGCGCAGACACTGAAGCTTTCTTT.

The chain links TRBV2 to TRBJ2-2, with 11 positions matching TRBD2. The CDR3 has 18 amino acids. Trimming cost V 7 bases and J 0 bases; bases outside gene matches: 10. Germline CDR1 is SNHLY and CDR2 is FYNNEI. For the CDR3, the DNA is TGTGCCAGCAACCCCGGGACTAGCGGCGACGCGAACACCGGGGAGCTGTTTTTT. Residues: CASNPGTSGDANTGELFF.

The chain recombines TRBV3-1 with TRBJ2-7; 8 positions match TRBD1. This CDR3 has 15 amino acids. Germline V lookup: CDR1 LGHDT, CDR2 YNNKEL (reference sequence). J was trimmed by 0 bases and V by 4 bases; bases with no gene match: 5. CDR3 nucleotide sequence: TGTGCCAGCAGCCGGGGGACAGGACCCTCCTACGAGCAGTACTTC. This translates into CASSRGTGPSYEQYF.

In DNA, the CDR3 is TGCAGCGTTGAAGAGGTTGCAACCTTATGGAGCGAGCAGTTCTTC. Translated: CSVEEVATLWSEQFF. This chain connects TRBV29-1 to TRBJ2-1; no clear D gene. CDR1 and CDR2 (germline): SQVTM, ANQGSEA. The CDR3 length is 15 residues. Trimming removed 0 bases at V and 10 bases at J, with 19 bases between.

The rearrangement uses TRBV20-1 and TRBJ2-3; D possibly uses TRBD1 or TRBD2 (5 bases each). This CDR3 contains 15 residues. V shed 8 bases and J shed 0 bases, with 18 bases lying between them. CDR1 is DFQATT, CDR2 SNEGSKA, per germline (reference sequence). The CDR3: CSTRPRDQSTDTQYF. The CDR3 region has the DNA TGCAGTACTCGTCCCCGGGACCAGAGCACAGATACGCAGTATTTT.

This clonotype was counted only a few times. The V call is TRBV6-2 or TRBV6-3, the J call TRBJ2-2; D is unclear. Looked up from germline, CDR1 is MNHEY and CDR2 is SVGEGT. With 2 bases removed from V and 6 bases from J, the gap between germline ends came to 4 bases. The CDR3 sequence is 12 residues long. This chain's CDR3 is CASSYVAGELFF. The CDR3 DNA reads as TGTGCCAGCAGTTACGTAGCCGGGGAGCTGTTTTTT.

The J gene is TRBJ1-1, the V gene TRBV27, with 10 bases lining up with TRBD1. With V trimmed by 3 bases and J by 1 base, 8 bases remained unmatched. This CDR3 spans 17 amino acids. CDR1 is MNHEY and CDR2 is SMNVEV in the germline V gene (reference sequence). The CDR3 sequence: CASSFPGTGVPNTEAFF. DNA for the CDR3: TGTGCCAGCAGTTTCCCCGGGACAGGGGTTCCGAACACTGAAGCTTTCTTT.

This clonotype was counted a few times. The V call is TRBV20-1, the J call TRBJ2-7; 8 nucleotides align to TRBD2. The length of the CDR3 is 15 residues. J lost 5 bases, V lost 0 bases, and 9 bases had no gene match. Germline loops: CDR1 DFQATT, CDR2 SNEGSKA (reference sequence). CDR3 sequence (DNA): TGCAGTGCTAGAGATCGTCCAGCGGGAGCGGACGAGCAGTACTTC. Translated, it gives CSARDRPAGADEQYF.

The J gene is TRBJ2-3, the V gene TRBV3-1; the D gene could be TRBD1 or TRBD2 (6 bases each). CDR3 length equals 14 residues. CDR1 and CDR2 (germline): LGHDT, YNNKEL (reference sequence). V lost 4 bases and J 4 bases, leaving 12 bases between the germline ends. The CDR3 reads CASSPMGGPDTQYF. CDR3 nucleotide sequence: TGTGCCAGCAGCCCCATGGGGGGCCCAGATACGCAGTATTTT.

The chain employs TRBV4-1 and TRBJ2-5; possibly TRBD2 for D (6 bases). Per germline, CDR1 MGHRA and CDR2 YSYEKL. V was clipped by 3 bases and J by 2 bases, with 16 bases between them. The CDR3 is 16 residues long. CDR3 coding DNA: TGCGCCAGCAGCCAGAGTGGTAGCGGAGCTCAAGAGACCCAGTACTTC. Translated, it gives CASSQSGSGAQETQYF.

The table lists this clonotype with a few counts. The chain couples TRBV23-1 to TRBJ1-5, with D unclear. TRBV23-1 belongs to the ORF category, with a function that is uncertain. The CDR3 contains 17 residues. Trimming shortened V by 3 bases and J by 4 bases, and 19 bases separated the two germline ends. CDR3 bases: TGCGCCAGCAGTCATTACCGTTTGGGCAGAGGGAATCAGCCCCAGCATTTT. Protein: CASSHYRLGRGNQPQHF.

Many counts were recorded for this clonotype. V is TRBV6-1 and J is TRBJ2-4; D possibly corresponds to TRBD1 (6 bases). The germline V gene has CDR1 MNHNS and CDR2 SASEGT. V lost 2 bases and J lost 3, with 11 bases in between. The CDR3 sequence is 15 residues long. CDR3 nucleotide sequence: TGTGCCAGCAGTGAAAAAGGGGGTTACAAAAACATTCAGTACTTC. This sequence encodes CASSEKGGYKNIQYF.

This clonotype has at least ten counts. This chain uses TRBV5-1 with TRBJ2-1; D uncertain. The CDR3 contains 20 residues. Germline CDR1 and CDR2: SGHRS and YFSETQ. V was clipped by 0 bases and J by 0 bases, with 22 bases between them. Here the CDR3 reads CASSLAQILTKDFSYNEQFF. The CDR3 nucleotides read TGCGCCAGCAGCTTGGCCCAAATTCTTACTAAGGATTTCTCCTACAATGAGCAGTTCTTC. Filled out from reference TRBV5-1 and TRBJ2-1, the complete variable domain reads KAGVTQTPRYLIKTRGQQVTLSCSPISGHRSVSWYQQTPGQGLQFLFEYFSETQRNKGNFPGRFSGRQFSNSRSEMNVSTLELGDSALYLCASSLAQILTKDFSYNEQFFGPGTRLTVL.

V is TRBV13 and J is TRBJ2-1; TRBD1 aligns across 10 bases. The CDR3 is 16 amino acids. Germline CDR1 reads PRHDT; CDR2 reads FYEKMQ (reference sequence). The trim removed 5 bases at V and 8 bases at J, leaving 12 bases unmatched. In DNA, the CDR3 is TGTGCCAGCAGCCAGTTCTCGACAGGGGGCCCTCATGAGCAGTTCTTC. Translation: CASSQFSTGGPHEQFF.

The chain uses TRBV27 and TRBJ2-1; D is ambiguous. Per germline, CDR1 MNHEY and CDR2 SMNVEV (reference sequence). V was cut by 0 bases and J by 11 bases, with 8 bases left in between. The CDR3 is 12 residues long. CDR3 protein: CASSLSKQKQFF. The CDR3 DNA sequence: TGTGCCAGCAGTTTATCGAAACAGAAGCAGTTCTTC.

This clonotype was seen a few times. J is TRBJ2-7 and V is TRBV6-1; a possible D gene is TRBD1 (6 bases). Trimming took off 6 bases at V and 0 bases at J, with 9 bases between the two ends. The germline gives CDR1 MNHNS, CDR2 SASEGT. The CDR3 covers 13 residues. The CDR3 sequence: CASRGQSSYEQYF. CDR3 sequence (DNA): TGTGCCAGCAGAGGACAGAGCTCCTACGAGCAGTACTTC.

The table lists this clonotype with many counts. The chain combines TRBV11-2 with TRBJ2-7, with 7 nucleotides matching TRBD2. V trimming: 6 bases; J trimming: 2 bases; junction bases outside the gene matches: 4. The CDR3 contains 13 residues. The germline V gene encodes CDR1 SGHAT and CDR2 FQNNGV. The CDR3 coding sequence is TGTGCCAGCAGTCTGGGACTAACCTACGAGCAGTACGTC. Its protein is CASSLGLTYEQYV.

This clonotype was detected only a few times. The chain has TRBV15 and TRBJ2-1, with 11 positions matching TRBD2. The CDR3 spans 14 residues. V trimming: 6 bases; J trimming: 6 bases; junction bases outside the gene matches: 4. The V gene's germline CDR1 is LNHNV and CDR2 YYDKDF (reference sequence). The CDR3: CATRPGTSGNEQFF. In DNA form, the CDR3 reads TGTGCCACCAGACCCGGGACTAGCGGCAATGAGCAGTTCTTC. Variable domain in full (rest from reference TRBV15 and TRBJ2-1): DAMVIQNPRYQVTQFGKPVTLSCSQTLNHNVMYWYQQKSSQAPKLLFHYYDKDFNNEADTPDNFQSRRPNTSFCFLDIRSPGLGDTAMYLCATRPGTSGNEQFFGPGTRLTVL.

This clonotype was counted only a few times. The J gene is TRBJ2-1, the V gene TRBV7-9; D unclear. The CDR3 covers 12 residues. V was cut by 7 bases and J by 9 bases, with 13 bases left in between. CDR1 is SEHNR, CDR2 FQNEAQ, per germline (reference sequence). The CDR3 protein is CASTSDEAEQFF. In DNA form, the CDR3 reads TGTGCCAGCACCTCCGATGAGGCTGAGCAGTTCTTC.

This clonotype has ten or more counts. The J gene is TRBJ2-4, the V gene TRBV5-5; D may correspond to TRBD1 or TRBD2 (5 bases each). With 4 bases removed from V and 0 bases from J, the gap between germline ends came to 14 bases. Germline V gene lookup returns CDR1 SGHKS and CDR2 YYEKEE (reference sequence). The CDR3 length is 16 residues. CDR3 coding DNA: TGTGCCAGCAGCACCCGGGACGGACTAGCCAAAAACATTCAGTACTTC. It specifies CASSTRDGLAKNIQYF.

This clonotype has a handful of counts. This chain uses TRBV5-1 with TRBJ2-3; 8 nucleotides match TRBD2. The V gene end was trimmed by 0 bases and the J gene end by 0 bases; junction bases not matched to a gene: 3. Germline CDR1 and CDR2: SGHRS and YFSETQ. The length of the CDR3 is 16 residues. CDR3 residues: CASSLGGRPSTDTQYF. The CDR3 coding sequence is TGCGCCAGCAGCTTGGGCGGGAGGCCTAGCACAGATACGCAGTATTTT.

This rearrangement joins TRBV20-1 to TRBJ2-1; TRBD2 aligns across 10 bases. CDR1 DFQATT and CDR2 SNEGSKA come from the germline V gene (reference sequence). This CDR3 has 15 residues. The V segment lost 4 bases and the J segment 0 bases; nucleotides outside the gene matches: 3. The CDR3, as DNA: TGCAGTGCTACCTCTAGCGGGAGCTCCTACAATGAGCAGTTCTTC. This sequence encodes CSATSSGSSYNEQFF.

This chain links TRBV4-2 with TRBJ2-5; TRBD2 matches 16 bases. V gave up 1 base and J gave up 3 bases; unmatched junction bases: 5. The CDR3 extends over 18 amino acids. From germline, CDR1 is LGHNA and CDR2 YNFKEQ. Here the CDR3 reads CASSQVGLAGGGEETQYF. CDR3 bases: TGTGCCAGCAGCCAAGTGGGACTAGCGGGAGGGGGAGAAGAGACCCAGTACTTC.

Many counts were recorded for this clonotype. The DNA is omitted, as the CDR3 cannot be located on it reliably, and the CDR3 follows TCRdb's listing. The CDR3 loop reads CASSSSGQNQPQHF. The chain joins TRBV12-3 or TRBV12-4 to TRBJ1-5; TRBD1, the table's D call, lacks a check against the DNA. The CDR3 adds up to 14 amino acids, both ends counted.

This clonotype was recorded a few times. The chain combines TRBV5-6 with TRBJ2-7; D may be TRBD1 or TRBD2 (5 bases each). This CDR3 has 16 residues. With 1 base removed from V and 1 base from J, the gap between germline ends came to 15 bases. CDR1 is SGHDT, CDR2 YYEEEE, per germline. CDR3 sequence reads: CASSLMGETPSYEQYF. The CDR3 coding sequence is TGTGCCAGCAGCTTGATGGGGGAGACACCTTCCTACGAGCAGTACTTC.

In this sample, this clonotype turned up a few times. The V call is TRBV7-9, the J call TRBJ2-1; maybe TRBD2 (7 bases). Germline V gene sequence: CDR1 SEHNR, CDR2 FQNEAQ (reference sequence). V lost 6 bases, J lost 7 bases, and 16 bases lay in between. The CDR3 has 14 amino acids. The CDR3 is CASRGGGGKNEQFF. The CDR3 DNA reads as TGTGCCAGCAGAGGAGGGGGAGGGAAGAATGAGCAGTTCTTC. Complete variable domain (other parts from reference TRBV7-9 and TRBJ2-1): DTGVSQNPRHKITKRGQNVTFRCDPISEHNRLYWYRQTLGQGPEFLTYFQNEAQLEKSRLLSDRFSAERPKGSFSTLEIQRTEQGDSAMYLCASRGGGGKNEQFFGPGTRLTVL.